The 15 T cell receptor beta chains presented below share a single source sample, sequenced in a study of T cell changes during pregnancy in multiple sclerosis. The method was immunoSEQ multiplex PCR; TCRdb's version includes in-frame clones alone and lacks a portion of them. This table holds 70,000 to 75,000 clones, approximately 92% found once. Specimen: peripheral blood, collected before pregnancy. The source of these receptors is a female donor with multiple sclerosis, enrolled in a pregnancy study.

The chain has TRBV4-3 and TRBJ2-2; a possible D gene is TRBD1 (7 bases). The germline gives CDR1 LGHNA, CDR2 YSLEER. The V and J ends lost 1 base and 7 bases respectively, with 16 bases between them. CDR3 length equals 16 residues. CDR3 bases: TGCGCCAGCAGCCAAGCCGGAGGGGGCGGATTCGGGGAGCTGTTTTTT. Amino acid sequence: CASSQAGGGGFGELFF.

As DNA, the CDR3 is TGCGCCAGCAGCCGGGACAGAAGCTCCTACGAGCAGTACTTC. This translates into CASSRDRSSYEQYF. This chain links TRBV4-1 with TRBJ2-7; 7 bases match TRBD1. The ends lost 4 bases at V and 0 bases at J; junction bases unmatched: 3. The CDR3 contains 14 residues. CDR1 and CDR2 from the germline V gene are MGHRA and YSYEKL.

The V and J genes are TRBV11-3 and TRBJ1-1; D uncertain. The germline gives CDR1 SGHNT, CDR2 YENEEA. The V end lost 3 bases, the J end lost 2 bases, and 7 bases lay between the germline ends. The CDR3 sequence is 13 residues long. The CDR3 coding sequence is TGTGCCAGCAGCTTTAAGAGAAACACTGAAGCTTTCTTT. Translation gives CASSFKRNTEAFF.

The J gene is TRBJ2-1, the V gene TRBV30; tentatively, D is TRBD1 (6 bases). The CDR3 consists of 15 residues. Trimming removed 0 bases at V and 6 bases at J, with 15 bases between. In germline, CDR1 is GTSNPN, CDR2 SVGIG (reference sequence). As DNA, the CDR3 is TGTGCCTGGAGTGTACTTTTATGGGGGCGCAATGAGCAGTTCTTC. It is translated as CAWSVLLWGRNEQFF.

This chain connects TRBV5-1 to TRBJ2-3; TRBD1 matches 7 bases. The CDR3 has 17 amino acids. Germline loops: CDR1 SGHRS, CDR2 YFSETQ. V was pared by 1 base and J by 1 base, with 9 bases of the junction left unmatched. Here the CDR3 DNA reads TGCGCCAGCAGCTTGCCCAGGGGGTTTACGGGCACAGATACGCAGTATTTT. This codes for CASSLPRGFTGTDTQYF.

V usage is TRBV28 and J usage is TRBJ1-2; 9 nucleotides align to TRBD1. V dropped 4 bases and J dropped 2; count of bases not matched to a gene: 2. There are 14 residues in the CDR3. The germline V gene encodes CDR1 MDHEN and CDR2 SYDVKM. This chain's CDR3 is CASSSGTGNYGYTF. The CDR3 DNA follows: TGTGCCAGCAGTTCAGGGACAGGGAACTATGGCTACACCTTC.

CDR3 nucleotides: TGCGCCAGCAGCTTGGAACAGGGTCTGACTGGGGCCAACGTCCTGACTTTC. It encodes CASSLEQGLTGANVLTF. The chain recombines TRBV5-1 with TRBJ2-6; D might be TRBD1 (6 bases). Deletions cut 0 bases from V and 2 bases from J, with 12 bases between. This CDR3 has 17 amino acids. From germline, CDR1 is SGHRS and CDR2 YFSETQ.

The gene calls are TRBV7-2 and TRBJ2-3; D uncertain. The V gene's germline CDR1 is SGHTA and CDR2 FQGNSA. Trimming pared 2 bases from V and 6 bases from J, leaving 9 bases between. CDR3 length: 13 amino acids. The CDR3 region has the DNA TGTGCCAGCAGCTTATCGCCCAGGGATACGCAGTATTTT. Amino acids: CASSLSPRDTQYF. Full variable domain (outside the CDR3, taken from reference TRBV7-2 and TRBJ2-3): GAGVSQSPSNKVTEKGKDVELRCDPISGHTALYWYRQSLGQGLEFLIYFQGNSAPDKSGLPSDRFSAERTGGSVSTLTIQRTQQEDSAVYLCASSLSPRDTQYFGPGTRLTVL.

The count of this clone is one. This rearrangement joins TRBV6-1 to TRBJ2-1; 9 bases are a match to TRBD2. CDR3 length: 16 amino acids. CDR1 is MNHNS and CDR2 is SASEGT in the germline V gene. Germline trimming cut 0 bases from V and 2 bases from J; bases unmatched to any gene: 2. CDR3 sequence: CASSEASSGAYNEQFF. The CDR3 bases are TGTGCCAGCAGTGAAGCATCTAGCGGGGCCTACAATGAGCAGTTCTTC.

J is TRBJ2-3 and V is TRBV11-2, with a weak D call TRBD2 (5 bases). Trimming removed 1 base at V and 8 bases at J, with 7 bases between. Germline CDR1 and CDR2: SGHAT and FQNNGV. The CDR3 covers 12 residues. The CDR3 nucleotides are TGTGCCAGCAGCTTAGCTCGGGGTACGCAGTATTTT. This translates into CASSLARGTQYF. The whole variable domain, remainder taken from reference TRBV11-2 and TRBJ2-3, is EAGVAQSPRYKIIEKRQSVAFWCNPISGHATLYWYQQILGQGPKLLIQFQNNGVVDDSQLPKDRFSAERLKGVDSTLKIQPAKLEDSAVYLCASSLARGTQYFGPGTRLTVL.

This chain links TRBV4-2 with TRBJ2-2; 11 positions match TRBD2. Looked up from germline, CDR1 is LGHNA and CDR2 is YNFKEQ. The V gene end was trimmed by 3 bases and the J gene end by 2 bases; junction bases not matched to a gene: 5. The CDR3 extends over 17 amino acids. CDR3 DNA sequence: TGTGCCAGCAGCCATGGTACTAGCGGGGGAAACACCGGGGAGCTGTTTTTT. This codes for CASSHGTSGGNTGELFF.

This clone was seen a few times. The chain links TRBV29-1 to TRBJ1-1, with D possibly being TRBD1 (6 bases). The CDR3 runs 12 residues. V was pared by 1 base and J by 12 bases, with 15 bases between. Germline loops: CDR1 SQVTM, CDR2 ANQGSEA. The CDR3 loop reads CSVEGIQGRTFF. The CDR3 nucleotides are TGCAGCGTTGAAGGGATACAGGGTAGGACTTTCTTT.

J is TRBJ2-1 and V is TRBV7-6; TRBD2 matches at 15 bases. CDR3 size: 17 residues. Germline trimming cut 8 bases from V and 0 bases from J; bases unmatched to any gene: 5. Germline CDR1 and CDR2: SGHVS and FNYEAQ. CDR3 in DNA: TGTGCCAGCGCCGGGACTAGCGGGAGGAGCTCCTACAATGAGCAGTTCTTC. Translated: CASAGTSGRSSYNEQFF.

CDR3 sequence: CASSESNRDRFTEQFF. CDR3 sequence (DNA): TGTGCCAGCAGTGAGTCGAACCGGGACAGGTTTACTGAGCAGTTCTTC. The chain carries TRBV25-1 and TRBJ2-1, with 8 bases that match TRBD1. The CDR3 sequence is 16 residues long. Germline values: CDR1 MGHDK, CDR2 SYGVNS. Unmatched junction bases numbered 13, after V lost 3 bases and J lost 9 bases.

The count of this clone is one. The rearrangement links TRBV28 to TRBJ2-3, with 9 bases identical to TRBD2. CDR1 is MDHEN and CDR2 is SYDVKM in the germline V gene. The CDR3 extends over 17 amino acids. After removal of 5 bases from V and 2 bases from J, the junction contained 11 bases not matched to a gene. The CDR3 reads CASSKYKTSGVTDTQYF. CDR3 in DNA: TGTGCCAGCAGTAAATACAAGACTAGCGGAGTCACAGATACGCAGTATTTT.